This T cell receptor (beta chain) is from a study of control samples from healthy donors and cancer patients (dated by TCRdb to about 2020). Germline trimming amounts to 0 bases on V and 5 bases on J, with 13 as the count of junction bases outside the gene matches. Per the germline V gene, SGDLS is the CDR1 and YYNGEE is the CDR2. CDR3 length: 17 amino acids, cysteine to phenylalanine. The CDR3 DNA has 51 bases and is translated from base 1. This clone has a handful of counts. Which antigen it targets is not known. No base quality values were provided; no much bigger clone lies one nucleotide off. Libraries were constructed by the immunoSEQ multiplex PCR assay. Sourced from immuneACCESS, this table was stored by TCRdb with only in-frame sequences that have V and J called. A share of the clones is absent; for the studies checked, an unresolved V gene accounts for under half, and the remainder has no known explanation. This sample gives about 180,000 clones in total; 90% to 95% of them show up just once. The ten largest clones represent about 1.4% of the sample.

The V gene is TRBV9 and the J gene is TRBJ2-5, with TRBD2 matching 7 junction bases. Sequencing was performed on blood. This receptor was identified in a man in his thirties or forties in good health. Here is the DNA: TGTGCCAGCAGCGTAGAGGGAGGGGCGCGAATGGGGGAGACCCAGTACTTC. It specifies CASSVEGGARMGETQYF.